Following are 24 T cell receptor beta chains from one sample sequenced in a study of cytomegalovirus exposure and HLA in healthy donors. PCR employed 60 Vbeta and 13 Jbeta primers. Libraries were prepared by immunoSEQ multiplex PCR; TCRdb keeps only in-frame clonotypes and omits some of them. The repertoire holds more than 85,000 clones, with about 90% as singletons. Sequencing was performed on PBMCs. Receptors were obtained from a man aged 35-49 years in good health and CMV-seronegative.

This rearrangement joins TRBV5-6 to TRBJ1-2; D might be TRBD1 (6 bases). Germline V lookup: CDR1 SGHDT, CDR2 YYEEEE. This CDR3 spans 13 amino acids. Trimming removed 0 bases at V and 8 bases at J, with 11 bases between. CDR3 protein: CASSLVQGPGYTF. Here the CDR3 DNA reads TGTGCCAGCAGCTTGGTCCAGGGGCCCGGCTACACCTTC.

The rearrangement links TRBV5-6 to TRBJ2-7, with D possibly being TRBD1 (5 bases). The CDR3 is 13 amino acids. CDR1 and CDR2 (germline): SGHDT, YYEEEE. V lost 0 bases and J lost 2, with 6 bases in between. This chain's CDR3 is CASSLGRAYEQYF. The CDR3 DNA sequence: TGTGCCAGCAGCTTGGGCAGGGCCTACGAGCAGTACTTC.

This chain connects TRBV9 to TRBJ1-2; D not resolved. V dropped 4 bases and J dropped 4 bases, with 20 bases sitting between them. The germline V gene has CDR1 SGDLS and CDR2 YYNGEE. The CDR3 has 16 residues. In DNA form, the CDR3 reads TGTGCCAGCAGCCTTACCACACGGGATCCAATCTATGGCTACACCTTC. Encoded protein: CASSLTTRDPIYGYTF. The full variable domain, completed using reference TRBV9 and TRBJ1-2, is DSGVTQTPKHLITATGQRVTLRCSPRSGDLSVYWYQQSLDQGLQFLIQYYNGEERAKGNILERFSAQQFPDLHSELNLSSLELGDSALYFCASSLTTRDPIYGYTFGSGTRLTVV.

The CDR3 DNA reads TGTGCCAGTAGTATAGCAAGGGACAGGAACACTGAAGCTTTCTTT. It encodes CASSIARDRNTEAFF. The genes are TRBV19 and TRBJ1-1; 7 bases line up with TRBD1. V dropped 1 base and J dropped 1; count of bases not matched to a gene: 3. This CDR3 spans 15 amino acids. The germline V gene has CDR1 LNHDA and CDR2 SQIVND (reference sequence).

The V gene is TRBV28, the J gene TRBJ2-3; 9 bases are shared with TRBD1. Looked up from germline, CDR1 is MDHEN and CDR2 is SYDVKM. The CDR3 consists of 14 residues. Germline trimming cut 10 bases from V and 4 bases from J; bases unmatched to any gene: 9. The CDR3 protein is CATFSTGGADTQYF. For the CDR3, the DNA is TGTGCCACATTCTCGACAGGGGGTGCAGATACGCAGTATTTT.

The chain links TRBV7-6 to TRBJ2-3; D possibly corresponds to TRBD2 (5 bases). Germline assignment: CDR1 SGHVS and CDR2 FNYEAQ. This CDR3 region has 13 residues. Trimming removed 0 bases from V and 4 bases from J, with 5 bases in between. CDR3 in DNA: TGTGCCAGCAGCTTAGCGCGGGCAGATACGCAGTATTTT. Its protein product is CASSLARADTQYF.

V usage is TRBV9 and J usage is TRBJ2-3, with 9 bases matching TRBD2. The CDR3 length is 16 residues. Per germline, CDR1 SGDLS and CDR2 YYNGEE. The trim removed 4 bases at V and 6 bases at J, leaving 12 bases unmatched. This CDR3 is CASSPRPWRGGDTQYF. CDR3 coding DNA: TGTGCCAGCAGCCCGCGCCCCTGGCGGGGGGGCGATACGCAGTATTTT. Complete variable domain (other parts from reference TRBV9 and TRBJ2-3): DSGVTQTPKHLITATGQRVTLRCSPRSGDLSVYWYQQSLDQGLQFLIQYYNGEERAKGNILERFSAQQFPDLHSELNLSSLELGDSALYFCASSPRPWRGGDTQYFGPGTRLTVL.

The J gene is TRBJ1-6, the V gene TRBV6-5, with TRBD1 matching over 8 bases. The CDR3 length is 14 residues. Germline V gene sequence: CDR1 MNHEY, CDR2 SVGAGI. J was trimmed by 10 bases and V by 5 bases; bases with no gene match: 7. CDR3 loop: CASSPQGAGSPLHF. CDR3 DNA: TGTGCCAGCAGTCCCCAGGGGGCTGGGTCACCCCTCCACTTT.

J is TRBJ1-1 and V is TRBV6-5; D might be TRBD1 (6 bases). Germline assignment: CDR1 MNHEY and CDR2 SVGAGI. This CDR3 is 16 amino acids long. Trimming removed 2 bases at V and 0 bases at J, with 13 bases between. CDR3: CASSYGAGVMNTEAFF. The CDR3 DNA follows: TGTGCCAGCAGTTACGGGGCAGGGGTCATGAACACTGAAGCTTTCTTT.

J is TRBJ1-3 and V is TRBV7-9; D ambiguous. Trimming shortened V by 1 base and J by 0 bases, and 4 bases separated the two germline ends. Germline CDR1 is SEHNR and CDR2 is FQNEAQ (reference sequence). The CDR3 covers 14 residues. The CDR3 spells CASSLGLSGNTIYF. The CDR3, as DNA: TGTGCCAGCAGCTTAGGACTCTCTGGAAACACCATATATTTT.

This clone was seen a handful of times. The V and J genes are TRBV5-4 and TRBJ2-2, with 9 bases fitting TRBD1. CDR1 SGHNT and CDR2 YYREEE come from the germline V gene (reference sequence). The CDR3 extends over 14 amino acids. J was trimmed by 7 bases and V by 5 bases; bases with no gene match: 6. CDR3 sequence reads: CASRKGQGGGELFF. CDR3 DNA sequence: TGTGCCAGCAGAAAGGGACAGGGCGGCGGGGAGCTGTTTTTT.

This chain uses TRBV28 with TRBJ1-1; TRBD1 matches at 10 bases. The CDR3 has 15 residues. Unmatched junction bases numbered 6, after V lost 2 bases and J lost 6 bases. Germline CDR1 MDHEN, CDR2 SYDVKM. The CDR3 DNA is TGTGCCAGCAGTTTAGGCGGGACAGGGGAAGCTGAAGCTTTCTTT. The encoded protein is CASSLGGTGEAEAFF.

The chain combines TRBV9 with TRBJ1-1, with D perhaps TRBD1 (5 bases). Germline CDR1 SGDLS, CDR2 YYNGEE. This CDR3 contains 15 residues. V gave up 0 bases and J gave up 0 bases, with 9 bases separating them. The CDR3 loop is CASSVGLTVNTEAFF. CDR3 coding DNA: TGTGCCAGCAGCGTAGGATTGACAGTGAACACTGAAGCTTTCTTT.

This chain links TRBV6-1 with TRBJ2-6; 13 bases line up with TRBD2. The CDR3 extends over 17 amino acids. The germline V gene has CDR1 MNHNS and CDR2 SASEGT. The trim removed 4 bases at V and 4 bases at J, leaving 4 bases unmatched. Here the CDR3 DNA reads TGTGCCAGCAGTGCCACTAGCGGGGGGGCCGGGGCCAACGTCCTGACTTTC. Residues: CASSATSGGAGANVLTF.

This clone was seen a single time. The genes are TRBV2 and TRBJ2-7, with 7 bases that match TRBD1. The CDR3 totals 14 residues. Unmatched junction bases numbered 6, after V lost 7 bases and J lost 0 bases. From germline, CDR1 is SNHLY and CDR2 FYNNEI. The CDR3 protein is CASKVDRASYEQYF. The CDR3 region has the DNA TGTGCCAGCAAGGTTGACAGGGCCTCCTACGAGCAGTACTTC.

V and J are TRBV6-6 and TRBJ1-4; a weak D match, TRBD1 (5 bases). Germline-derived CDR1 and CDR2 are MNHNY and SVGAGI (reference sequence). This CDR3 comprises 16 residues. The germline V and J ends were trimmed by 7 bases and 0 bases, with 15 bases remaining between them. CDR3 region: CASNPGWGATNEKLFF. The CDR3 nucleotides read TGTGCCAGCAACCCGGGGTGGGGGGCAACTAATGAAAAACTGTTTTTT.

The J gene is TRBJ1-2, the V gene TRBV10-2, with D possibly matching TRBD1 (5 bases). The CDR3 is made up of 15 amino acids. Germline CDR1 is WSHSY and CDR2 is SAAADI. V was clipped by 0 bases and J by 4 bases, with 12 bases between them. CDR3 loop: CASSESGGVAYGYTF. CDR3 nucleotides: TGCGCCAGCAGTGAGTCGGGGGGTGTGGCCTATGGCTACACCTTC.

This chain links TRBV10-3 with TRBJ1-1; a weak D match, TRBD1 (5 bases). Germline V gives CDR1 ENHRY, CDR2 SYGVKD. CDR3 length: 14 residues. V lost 5 bases and J lost 11, with 21 bases in between. The CDR3 is CAISTFGQALGAFF. The DNA for the CDR3 is TGTGCCATCAGTACCTTCGGACAAGCCCTGGGGGCTTTCTTT.

The V and J genes are TRBV27 and TRBJ1-6, with TRBD1 identical over 7 bases. Germline assignment: CDR1 MNHEY and CDR2 SMNVEV (reference sequence). The CDR3 totals 18 residues. With V trimmed by 5 bases and J by 0 bases, 10 bases remained unmatched. The CDR3 nucleotides read TGTGCCAGCAGTCTAGAACAGGGGTCGAGCTCCTATAATTCACCCCTCCACTTT. It is translated as CASSLEQGSSSYNSPLHF.

This clone has only one observation. This chain links TRBV5-4 with TRBJ2-1; TRBD2 matches at 9 bases. CDR3 size: 16 residues. V shed 5 bases and J 5 bases; nucleotides not matched to a gene: 11. Germline-derived CDR1 and CDR2 are SGHNT and YYREEE (reference sequence). CDR3 residues: CASSSITSGLHNEQFF. The CDR3 DNA follows: TGTGCCAGCAGTTCTATAACTAGCGGGTTACACAATGAGCAGTTCTTC.

The chain links TRBV28 to TRBJ2-2; TRBD1 matches 9 bases. The CDR3 is made up of 14 amino acids. J was trimmed by 7 bases and V by 6 bases; bases with no gene match: 6. Looked up from germline, CDR1 is MDHEN and CDR2 is SYDVKM. The CDR3 here is CASRGQGGSGELFF. CDR3 coding DNA: TGTGCCAGCAGGGGACAGGGAGGAAGCGGGGAGCTGTTTTTT.

As DNA, the CDR3 is TGTGCCAGCGGATCACAGGAGTCTGAAGCTTTCTTT. It yields the protein CASGSQESEAFF. The gene calls are TRBV19 and TRBJ1-1; D is perhaps TRBD1 (5 bases). This CDR3 region has 12 residues. V lost 9 bases and J 6 bases, leaving 14 bases between the germline ends. Germline V gene sequence: CDR1 LNHDA, CDR2 SQIVND (reference sequence).

The CDR3 bases are TGCAGCGCCGGGACTAGCGGGGGTGAGACCCAGTACTTC. Protein sequence: CSAGTSGGETQYF. The J gene is TRBJ2-5, the V gene TRBV29-1; 14 positions agree with TRBD2. CDR3 length: 13 amino acids. Germline V gene lookup returns CDR1 SQVTM and CDR2 ANQGSEA. Trimming cost V 7 bases and J 5 bases; bases outside gene matches: 3.

This clone has just a few counts. The gene calls are TRBV7-2 and TRBJ1-6; 7 positions match TRBD1. V lost 5 bases to trimming and J lost 9 bases; unmatched junction nucleotides: 10. This CDR3 contains 15 residues. CDR1 SGHTA and CDR2 FQGNSA come from the germline V gene. The DNA for the CDR3 is TGTGCCAGCAGCGTACAGGGGCTGGGTGTTTCACCCCTCCACTTT. Residues: CASSVQGLGVSPLHF.